This TCR beta chain was documented in a study of blood T cells in healthy people across ages. Study-level findings and limits: Roughly linear declines in TCR beta diversity per million T cells occurred with age.

In the case of this clonotype: Its antigen is still unknown.

A minimum of 6 micrograms of total RNA was extracted per sample. Primers used in a second PCR of about 7 to 12 cycles were a sample-barcoded 5' primer and a J-beta primer mix. TCRdb recomputed calls from the 5' RACE reads with MiXCR, one row per CDR3 protein. The repertoire holds over a million distinct CDR3 sequences, with 42% as singletons. The receptor comes from a woman in her late teens or twenties in good health. Sequencing was performed on blood.

This chain's CDR3 is CASSRSDRVEGGYTF. The CDR3 DNA is TGTGCCAGCAGTCGTTCGGACCGGGTAGAGGGTGGCTACACCTTC. The chain links TRBV12-3 or TRBV12-4 to TRBJ1-2; D uncertain. The CDR3 extends over 15 amino acids. With 5 bases removed from V and 7 bases from J, the gap between germline ends came to 20 bases.